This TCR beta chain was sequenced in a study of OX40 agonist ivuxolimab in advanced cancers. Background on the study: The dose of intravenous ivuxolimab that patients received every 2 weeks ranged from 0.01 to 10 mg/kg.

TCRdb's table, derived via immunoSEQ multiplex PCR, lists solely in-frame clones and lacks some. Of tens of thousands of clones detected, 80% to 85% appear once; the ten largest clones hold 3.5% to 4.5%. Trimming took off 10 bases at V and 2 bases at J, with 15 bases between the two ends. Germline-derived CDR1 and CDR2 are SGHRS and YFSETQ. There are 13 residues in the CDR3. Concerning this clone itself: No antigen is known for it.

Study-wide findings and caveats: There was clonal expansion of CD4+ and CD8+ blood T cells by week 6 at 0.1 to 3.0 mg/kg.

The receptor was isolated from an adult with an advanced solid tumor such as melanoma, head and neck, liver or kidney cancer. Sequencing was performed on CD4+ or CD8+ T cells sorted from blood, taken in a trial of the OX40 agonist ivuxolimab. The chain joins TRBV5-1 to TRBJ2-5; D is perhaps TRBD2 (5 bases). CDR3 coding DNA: TGCGCCTCCACCCGGGATACACAAGAGACCCAGTACTTC. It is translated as CASTRDTQETQYF.